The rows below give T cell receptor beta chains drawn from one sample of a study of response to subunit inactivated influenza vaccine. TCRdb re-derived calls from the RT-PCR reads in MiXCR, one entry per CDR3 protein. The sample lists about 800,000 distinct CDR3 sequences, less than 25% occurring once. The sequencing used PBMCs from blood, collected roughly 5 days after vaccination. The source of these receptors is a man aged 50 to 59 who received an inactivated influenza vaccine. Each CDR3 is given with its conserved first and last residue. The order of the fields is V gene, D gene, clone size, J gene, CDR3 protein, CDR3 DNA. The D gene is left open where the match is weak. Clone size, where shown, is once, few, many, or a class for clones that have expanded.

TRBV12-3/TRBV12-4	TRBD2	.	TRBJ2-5	CASRPSGATQETQYF	TGTGCCAGCAGACCTAGCGGGGCCACTCAAGAGACCCAGTACTTC
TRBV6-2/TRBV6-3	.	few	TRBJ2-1	CASSYSPGVADYNEQFF	TGTGCCAGCAGTTACTCGCCCGGAGTAGCGGATTACAATGAGCAGTTCTTC
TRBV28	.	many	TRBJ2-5	CASRRAGYGETQYF	TGTGCCAGCAGGCGGGCGGGATATGGGGAGACCCAGTACTTC
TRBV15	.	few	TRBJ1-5	CATSRDLGTPQHF	TGTGCCACCAGCAGAGATTTGGGGACACCCCAGCATTTT
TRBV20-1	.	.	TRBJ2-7	CSASNVRGSSYEQYF	TGCAGTGCTAGTAACGTCAGGGGAAGCTCCTACGAGCAGTACTTC
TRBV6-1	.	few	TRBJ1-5	CASSLNWGVSEQPQHF	TGTGCCAGCAGCCTGAACTGGGGGGTGAGTGAACAGCCCCAGCATTTT
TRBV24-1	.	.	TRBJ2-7	CATSSTSTIGEQYF	TGTGCCACCAGTTCCACTAGCACAATAGGCGAGCAGTACTTC
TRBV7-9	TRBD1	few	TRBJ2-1	CASSSGQGDNEQFF	TGTGCCAGCAGCTCCGGACAGGGGGACAATGAGCAGTTCTTC
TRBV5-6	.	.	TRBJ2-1	CASSLGGWDYNEQFF	TGTGCCAGCAGCTTGGGGGGCTGGGACTACAATGAGCAGTTCTTC
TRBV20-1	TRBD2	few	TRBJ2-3	CSARGATSGVIDTQYF	TGCAGTGCTAGAGGGGCGACTAGCGGGGTGATAGATACGCAGTATTTT
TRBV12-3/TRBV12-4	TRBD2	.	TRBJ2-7	CASSPTSGRVWNQPYEQYF	TGTGCCAGCAGCCCGACTAGCGGAAGGGTCTGGAATCAGCCATACGAGCAGTACTTC
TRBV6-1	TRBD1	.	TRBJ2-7	CASSSGSGQGIYEQYF	TGTGCCAGCTCATCGGGTTCAGGACAGGGAATCTACGAGCAGTACTTC
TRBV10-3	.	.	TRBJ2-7	CAISDRGTYKQYF	TGTGCCATCAGTGATAGAGGAACCTACAAGCAGTACTTC
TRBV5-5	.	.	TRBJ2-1	CASSLEAPRHNEQFF	TGTGCCAGCAGCTTGGAGGCGCCGCGTCACAATGAGCAGTTCTTC
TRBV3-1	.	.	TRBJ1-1	CASSQNDRSTEAFF	TGTGCCAGCAGCCAAAATGACAGATCCACTGAAGCTTTCTTT
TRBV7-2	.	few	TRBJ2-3	CASSLAGGANTDTQYF	TGTGCCAGCAGCTTAGCGGGCGGGGCAAACACAGATACGCAGTATTTT
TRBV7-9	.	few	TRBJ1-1	CASSQGHALDTEAFF	TGTGCCAGCAGCCAGGGACACGCTCTGGACACTGAAGCTTTCTTT
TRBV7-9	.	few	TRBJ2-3	CASSSVRGNTDTQYF	TGTGCCAGCAGCTCCGTCCGGGGAAACACAGATACGCAGTATTTT
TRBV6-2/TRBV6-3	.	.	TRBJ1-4	CASSLTRGVWTTNEKLFF	TGTGCCAGCAGCCTTACCCGCGGTGTGTGGACAACTAATGAAAAACTGTTTTTT
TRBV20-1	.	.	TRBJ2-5	CSARHTGKQETQYF	TGCAGTGCCAGACATACAGGGAAACAAGAGACCCAGTACTTC
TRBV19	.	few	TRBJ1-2	CASSAPQGARLYGYTF	TGTGCCAGTAGTGCACCACAGGGAGCTAGACTCTATGGCTACACCTTC
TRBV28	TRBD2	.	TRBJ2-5	CASSSRLAGKETQYF	TGTGCCAGCAGTTCAAGACTAGCGGGAAAAGAGACCCAGTACTTC
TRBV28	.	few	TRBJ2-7	CASSIVAASREQYF	TGTGCCAGCAGTATAGTGGCGGCAAGTCGCGAGCAGTACTTC
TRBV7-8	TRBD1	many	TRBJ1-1	CASSLGQGTNTEAFF	TGTGCCAGCAGCTTGGGACAGGGGACGAACACTGAAGCTTTCTTT
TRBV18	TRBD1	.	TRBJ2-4	CASSPPAGGNIQYF	TGTGCCAGCTCACCACCCGCAGGGGGAAACATTCAGTACTTC
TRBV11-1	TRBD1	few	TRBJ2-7	CASSHQYPRQGDSYEQYF	TGTGCCAGCAGCCACCAATATCCTCGACAGGGGGACTCCTACGAGCAGTACTTC
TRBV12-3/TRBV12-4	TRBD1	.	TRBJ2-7	CASSPVTGAPNEQYF	TGTGCCAGCAGTCCAGTGACAGGGGCCCCTAACGAGCAGTACTTC
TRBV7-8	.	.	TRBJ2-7	CASSVRGVPNYEQYF	TGTGCCAGCAGCGTCAGGGGGGTCCCCAACTACGAGCAGTACTTC
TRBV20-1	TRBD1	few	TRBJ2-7	CSARRGTGLSYEQYF	TGCAGTGCCCGCCGGGGGACAGGTCTCTCCTACGAGCAGTACTTC
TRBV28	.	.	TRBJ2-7	CASRYTSYQGGEQYF	TGTGCCAGCAGATATACCTCCTATCAGGGAGGCGAGCAGTACTTC
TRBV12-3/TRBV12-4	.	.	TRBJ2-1	CASSFGQGRSYNEQFF	TGTGCCAGCAGTTTCGGGCAGGGACGATCCTACAATGAGCAGTTCTTC
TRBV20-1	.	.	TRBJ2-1	CSALKGASGHEQFF	TGCAGTGCCCTAAAGGGCGCTAGTGGGCATGAGCAGTTCTTC
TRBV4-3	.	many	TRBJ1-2	CASSQDQDGGAYGYTF	TGCGCCAGCAGCCAAGATCAGGACGGAGGGGCGTATGGCTACACCTTC
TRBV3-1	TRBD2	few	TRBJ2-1	CASSQRGEAGVHNEQFF	TGTGCCAGCAGCCAACGGGGAGAAGCGGGGGTTCACAATGAGCAGTTCTTC
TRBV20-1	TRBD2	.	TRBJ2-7	CSALLAGGPYEQYF	TGCAGTGCTCTTCTAGCGGGAGGGCCTTACGAGCAGTACTTC
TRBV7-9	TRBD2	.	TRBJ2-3	CASSPDEGGSNTQYF	TGTGCCAGCAGCCCGGACGAAGGCGGGAGCAATACGCAGTATTTT
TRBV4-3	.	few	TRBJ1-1	CASSQDIGLMNTEAFF	TGCGCCAGCAGCCAAGATATAGGTCTCATGAACACTGAAGCTTTCTTT
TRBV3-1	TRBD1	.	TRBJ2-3	CASSYGQAGTDTQYF	TGTGCCAGCAGCTACGGACAGGCCGGCACAGATACGCAGTATTTT
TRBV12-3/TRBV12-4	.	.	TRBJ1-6	CASSYIYSALHF	TGTGCCAGCAGTTATATCTATTCAGCCCTCCACTTT
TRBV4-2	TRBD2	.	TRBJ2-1	CASSHATSGGSNEQFF	TGTGCCAGCAGCCATGCTACTAGCGGGGGGTCAAATGAGCAGTTCTTC
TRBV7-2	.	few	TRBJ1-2	CASSGRGPPDYGYTF	TGTGCCAGCAGCGGTCGGGGGCCACCAGACTATGGCTACACCTTC
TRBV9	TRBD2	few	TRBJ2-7	CASSVGSSGSSYEQYF	TGTGCCAGCAGCGTAGGGAGTAGCGGGAGCTCCTACGAGCAGTACTTC
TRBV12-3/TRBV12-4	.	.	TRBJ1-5	CASTDSSVPSSQHF	TGTGCCAGCACCGACTCTTCTGTACCATCGTCCCAGCATTTT
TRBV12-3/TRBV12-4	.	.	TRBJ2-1	CASRSHNEQFF	TGTGCCAGCAGATCTCATAATGAGCAGTTCTTC
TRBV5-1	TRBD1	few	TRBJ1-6	CASSQIPGTANSPLHF	TGCGCCAGCAGCCAGATACCCGGGACAGCCAATTCACCCCTCCACTTT
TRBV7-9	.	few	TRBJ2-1	CASSTLEQFF	TGTGCCAGCAGTACTCTTGAGCAGTTCTTC
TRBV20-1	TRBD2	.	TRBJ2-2	CSANLAGVNTGELFF	TGCAGTGCTAATCTAGCGGGAGTGAACACCGGGGAGCTGTTTTTT
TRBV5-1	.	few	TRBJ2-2	CASSFQPPGGTNTGELFF	TGCGCCAGCAGCTTTCAACCCCCTGGCGGGACGAACACCGGGGAGCTGTTTTTT
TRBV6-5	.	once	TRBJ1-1	CASSFQIRTEAFF	TGTGCCAGCAGTTTTCAGATTCGCACTGAAGCTTTCTTT
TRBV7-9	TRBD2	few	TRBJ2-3	CASTKGTSRTDTQYF	TGTGCCAGCACCAAGGGGACTAGTCGTACAGATACGCAGTATTTT
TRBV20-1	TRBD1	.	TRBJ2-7	CSARAPGQGGYEQYF	TGCAGTGCTAGGGCCCCGGGACAGGGGGGCTACGAGCAGTACTTC
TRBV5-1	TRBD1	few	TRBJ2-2	CASSPGPSGGYTGELFF	TGCGCCAGCAGTCCGGGCCCGTCAGGGGGCTACACCGGGGAGCTGTTTTTT